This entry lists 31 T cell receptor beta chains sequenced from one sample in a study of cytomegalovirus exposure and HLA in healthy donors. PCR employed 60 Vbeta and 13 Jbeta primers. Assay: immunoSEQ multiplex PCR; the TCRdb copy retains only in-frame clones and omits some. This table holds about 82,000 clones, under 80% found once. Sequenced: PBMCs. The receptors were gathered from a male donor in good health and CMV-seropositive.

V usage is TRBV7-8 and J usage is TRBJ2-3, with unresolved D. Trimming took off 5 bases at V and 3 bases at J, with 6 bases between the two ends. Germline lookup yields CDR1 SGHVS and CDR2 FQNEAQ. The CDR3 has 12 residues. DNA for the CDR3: TGTGCCAGCAGCGCCGGTACAGATACGCAGTATTTT. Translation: CASSAGTDTQYF.

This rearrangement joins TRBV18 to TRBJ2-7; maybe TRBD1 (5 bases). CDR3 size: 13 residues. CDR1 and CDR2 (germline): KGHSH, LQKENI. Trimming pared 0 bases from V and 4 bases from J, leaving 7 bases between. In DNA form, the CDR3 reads TGTGCCAGCTCACCACCTGACAGTTACGAGCAGTACTTC. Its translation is CASSPPDSYEQYF.

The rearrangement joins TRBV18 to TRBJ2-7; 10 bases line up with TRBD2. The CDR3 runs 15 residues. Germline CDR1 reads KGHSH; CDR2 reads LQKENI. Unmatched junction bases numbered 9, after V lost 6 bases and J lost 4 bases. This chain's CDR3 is CASSKPSGGSYEQYF. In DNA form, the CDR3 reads TGTGCCAGCTCGAAGCCTAGCGGGGGATCATACGAGCAGTACTTC.

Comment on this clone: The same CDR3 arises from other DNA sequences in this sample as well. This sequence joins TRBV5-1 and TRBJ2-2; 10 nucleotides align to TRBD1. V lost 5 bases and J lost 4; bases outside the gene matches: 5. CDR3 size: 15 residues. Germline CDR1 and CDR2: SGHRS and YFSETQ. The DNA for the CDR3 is TGCGCCAGCAGTCCCGGGACAGGGGTCACCGGGGAGCTGTTTTTT. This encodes CASSPGTGVTGELFF.

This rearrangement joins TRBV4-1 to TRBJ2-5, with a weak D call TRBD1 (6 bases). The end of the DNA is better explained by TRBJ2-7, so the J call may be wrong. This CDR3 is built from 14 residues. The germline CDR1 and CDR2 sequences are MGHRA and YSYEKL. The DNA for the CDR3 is TGCGCCAGCAGCGAGGACAGTCTCGGCCACGAGCAGTACTTC. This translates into CASSEDSLGHEQYF.

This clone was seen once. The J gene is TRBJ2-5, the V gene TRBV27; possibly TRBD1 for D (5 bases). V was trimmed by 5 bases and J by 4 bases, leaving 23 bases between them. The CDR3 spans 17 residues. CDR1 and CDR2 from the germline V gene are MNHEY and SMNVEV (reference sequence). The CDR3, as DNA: TGTGCCAGCAGTCCATACGCCCCAGCAGGGTGGAGAGAGACCCAGTACTTC. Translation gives CASSPYAPAGWRETQYF.

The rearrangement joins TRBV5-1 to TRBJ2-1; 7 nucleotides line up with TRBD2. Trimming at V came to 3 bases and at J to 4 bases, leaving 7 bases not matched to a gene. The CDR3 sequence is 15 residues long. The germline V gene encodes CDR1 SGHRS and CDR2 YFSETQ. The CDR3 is CASSYTTGGYNEQFF. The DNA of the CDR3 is TGCGCCAGCAGCTATACAACGGGGGGTTACAATGAGCAGTTCTTC.

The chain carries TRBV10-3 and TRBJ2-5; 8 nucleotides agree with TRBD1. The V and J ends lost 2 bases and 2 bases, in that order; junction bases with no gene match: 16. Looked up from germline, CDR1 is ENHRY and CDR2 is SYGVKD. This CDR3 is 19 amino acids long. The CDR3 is CAISEPNEPDRAFQETQYF. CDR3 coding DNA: TGTGCCATCAGTGAGCCTAACGAACCGGACAGGGCATTTCAAGAGACCCAGTACTTC.

Written as DNA, the CDR3 is TGTGCCAGCAGCCCGGGACAGGGCAACTATGGCTACACCTTC. Translated: CASSPGQGNYGYTF. V usage is TRBV5-5 and J usage is TRBJ1-2; TRBD1 matches at 9 bases. The V and J ends lost 4 bases and 2 bases, in that order; junction bases with no gene match: 3. Germline V gene lookup returns CDR1 SGHKS and CDR2 YYEKEE (reference sequence). The CDR3 is made up of 14 amino acids.

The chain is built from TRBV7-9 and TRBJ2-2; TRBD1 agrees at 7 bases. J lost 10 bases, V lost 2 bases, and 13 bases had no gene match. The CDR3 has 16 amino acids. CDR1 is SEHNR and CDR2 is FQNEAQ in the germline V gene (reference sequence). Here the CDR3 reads CASSLSSDRVNEELFF. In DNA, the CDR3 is TGTGCCAGCAGCTTATCTTCTGACAGGGTGAACGAGGAGCTGTTTTTT.

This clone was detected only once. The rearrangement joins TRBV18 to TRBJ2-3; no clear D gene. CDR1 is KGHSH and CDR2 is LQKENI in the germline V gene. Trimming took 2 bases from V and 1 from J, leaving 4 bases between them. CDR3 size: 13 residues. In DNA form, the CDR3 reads TGTGCCAGCTCACCAACGGGCACAGATACGCAGTATTTT. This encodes CASSPTGTDTQYF.

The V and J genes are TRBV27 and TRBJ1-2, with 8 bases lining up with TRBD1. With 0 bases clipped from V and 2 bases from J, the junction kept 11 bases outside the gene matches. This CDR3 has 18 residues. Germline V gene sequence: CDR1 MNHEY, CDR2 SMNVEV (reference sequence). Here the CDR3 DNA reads TGTGCCAGCAGTTTATCAGGGACAGGTTCAACCAGAAACTATGGCTACACCTTC. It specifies CASSLSGTGSTRNYGYTF.

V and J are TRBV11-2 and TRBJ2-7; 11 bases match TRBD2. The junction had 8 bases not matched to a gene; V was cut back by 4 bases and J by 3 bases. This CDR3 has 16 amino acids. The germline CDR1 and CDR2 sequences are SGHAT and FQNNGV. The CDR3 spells CASSSYSGRAFYEQYF. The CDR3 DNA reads TGTGCCAGCAGCTCCTATAGCGGGAGGGCCTTCTACGAGCAGTACTTC.

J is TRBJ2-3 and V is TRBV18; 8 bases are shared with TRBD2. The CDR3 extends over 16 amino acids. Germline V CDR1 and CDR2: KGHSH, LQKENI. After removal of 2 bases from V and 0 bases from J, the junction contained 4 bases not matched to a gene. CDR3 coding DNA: TGTGCCAGCTCACCATGGCGGGGGGAAAGCACAGATACGCAGTATTTT. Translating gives CASSPWRGESTDTQYF.

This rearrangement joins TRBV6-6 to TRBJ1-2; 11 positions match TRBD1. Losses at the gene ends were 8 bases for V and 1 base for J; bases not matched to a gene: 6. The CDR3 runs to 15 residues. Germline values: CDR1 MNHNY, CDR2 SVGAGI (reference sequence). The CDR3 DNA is TGTGCCAGCGCTGGGACAGGGGGTCGTAACTATGGCTACACCTTC. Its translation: CASAGTGGRNYGYTF.

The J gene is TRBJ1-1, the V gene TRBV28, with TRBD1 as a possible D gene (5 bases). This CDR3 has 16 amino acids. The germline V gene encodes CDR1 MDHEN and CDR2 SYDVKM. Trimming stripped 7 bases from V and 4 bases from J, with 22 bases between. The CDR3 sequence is CASNSAQGVPSTEAFF. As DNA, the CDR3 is TGTGCCAGCAATTCCGCCCAAGGGGTTCCGTCCACTGAAGCTTTCTTT.

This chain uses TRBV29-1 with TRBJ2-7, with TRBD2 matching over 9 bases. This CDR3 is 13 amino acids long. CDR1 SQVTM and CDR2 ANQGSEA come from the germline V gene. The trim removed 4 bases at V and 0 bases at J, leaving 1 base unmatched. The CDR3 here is CSVAGLASYEQYF. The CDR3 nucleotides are TGCAGCGTTGCGGGACTAGCCTCCTACGAGCAGTACTTC.

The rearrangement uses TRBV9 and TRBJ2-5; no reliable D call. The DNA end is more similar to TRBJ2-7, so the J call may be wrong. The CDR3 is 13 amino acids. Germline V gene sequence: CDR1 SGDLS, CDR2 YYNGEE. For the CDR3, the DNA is TGTGCCAGCAGCGTAGCTAACAGCTACGAGCAGTACTTC. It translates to CASSVANSYEQYF.

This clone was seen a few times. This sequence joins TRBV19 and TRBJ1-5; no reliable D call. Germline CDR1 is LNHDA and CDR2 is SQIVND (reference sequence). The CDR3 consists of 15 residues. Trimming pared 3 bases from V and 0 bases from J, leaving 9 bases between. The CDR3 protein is CASSMILYSNQPQHF. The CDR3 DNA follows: TGTGCCAGTAGTATGATCCTATATAGCAATCAGCCCCAGCATTTT.

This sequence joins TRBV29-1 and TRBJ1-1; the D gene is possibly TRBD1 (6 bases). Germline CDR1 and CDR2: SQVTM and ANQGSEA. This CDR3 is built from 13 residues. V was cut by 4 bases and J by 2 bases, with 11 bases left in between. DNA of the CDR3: TGCAGCGTTGTGGACAGCCCCAACACTGAAGCTTTCTTT. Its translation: CSVVDSPNTEAFF.

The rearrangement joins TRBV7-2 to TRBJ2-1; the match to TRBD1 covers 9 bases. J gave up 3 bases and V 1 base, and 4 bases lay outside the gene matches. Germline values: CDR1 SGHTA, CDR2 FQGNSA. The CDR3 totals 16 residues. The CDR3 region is CASSLGGTGFYNEQFF. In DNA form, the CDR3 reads TGTGCCAGCAGCTTAGGTGGGACAGGGTTCTACAATGAGCAGTTCTTC.

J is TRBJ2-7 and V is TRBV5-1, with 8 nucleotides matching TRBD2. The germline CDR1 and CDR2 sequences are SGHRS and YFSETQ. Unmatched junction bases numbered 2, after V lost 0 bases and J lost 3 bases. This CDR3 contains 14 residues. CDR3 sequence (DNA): TGCGCCAGCAGCTTGGCCACTAGCGGCTACGAGCAGTACTTC. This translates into CASSLATSGYEQYF.

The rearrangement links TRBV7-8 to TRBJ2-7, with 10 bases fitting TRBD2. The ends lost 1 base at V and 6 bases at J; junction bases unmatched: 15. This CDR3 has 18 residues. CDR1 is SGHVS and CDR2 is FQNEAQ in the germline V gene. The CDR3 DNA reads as TGTGCCAGCAGCTTAGTAACTAGCGGGGCTGGGGCTTCAGTCGAGCAGTACTTC. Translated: CASSLVTSGAGASVEQYF.

Here the CDR3 reads CASSAQGARSSGNTIYF. DNA of the CDR3: TGTGCCAGCAGCGCACAGGGGGCACGGAGCTCTGGAAACACCATATATTTT. The chain couples TRBV11-2 to TRBJ1-3; 9 bases map to TRBD1. CDR1 SGHAT and CDR2 FQNNGV come from the germline V gene. V trimming: 5 bases; J trimming: 0 bases; junction bases outside the gene matches: 8. The CDR3 has 17 residues.

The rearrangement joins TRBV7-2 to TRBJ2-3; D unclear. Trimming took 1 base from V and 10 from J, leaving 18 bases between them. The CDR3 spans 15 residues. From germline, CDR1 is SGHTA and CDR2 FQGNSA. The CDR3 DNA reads TGTGCCAGCAGCTTAGATGGCCGAACACCCCGGGCGCAGTATTTT. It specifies CASSLDGRTPRAQYF.

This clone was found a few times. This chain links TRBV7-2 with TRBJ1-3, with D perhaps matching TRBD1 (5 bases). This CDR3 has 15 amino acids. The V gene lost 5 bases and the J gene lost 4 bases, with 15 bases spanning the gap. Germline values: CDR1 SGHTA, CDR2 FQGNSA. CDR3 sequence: CASSPVGGRGNTIYF. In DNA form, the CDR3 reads TGTGCCAGCAGCCCCGTGGGGGGGAGAGGAAACACCATATATTTT.

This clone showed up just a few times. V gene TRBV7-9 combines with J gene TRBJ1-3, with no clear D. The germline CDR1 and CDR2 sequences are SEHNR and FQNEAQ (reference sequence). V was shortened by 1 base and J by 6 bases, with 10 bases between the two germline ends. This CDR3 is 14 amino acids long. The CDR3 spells CASSLGGNANTIYF. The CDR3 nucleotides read TGTGCCAGCAGCTTAGGAGGGAATGCAAACACCATATATTTT.

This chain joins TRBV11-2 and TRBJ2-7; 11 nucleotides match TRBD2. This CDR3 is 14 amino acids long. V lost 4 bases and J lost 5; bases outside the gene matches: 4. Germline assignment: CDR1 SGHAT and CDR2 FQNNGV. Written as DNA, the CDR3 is TGTGCCAGCAGCTCCAGACTAGCGGGAAACGAGCAGTACTTC. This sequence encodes CASSSRLAGNEQYF. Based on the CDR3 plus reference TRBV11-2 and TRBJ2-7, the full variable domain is EAGVAQSPRYKIIEKRQSVAFWCNPISGHATLYWYQQILGQGPKLLIQFQNNGVVDDSQLPKDRFSAERLKGVDSTLKIQPAKLEDSAVYLCASSSRLAGNEQYFGPGTRLTVT.

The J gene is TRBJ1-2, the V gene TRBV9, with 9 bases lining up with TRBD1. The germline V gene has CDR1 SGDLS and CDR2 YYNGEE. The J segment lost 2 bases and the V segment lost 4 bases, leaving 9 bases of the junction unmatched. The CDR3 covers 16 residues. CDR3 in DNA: TGTGCCAGCAGCCTCGGGACAGGGAAACCCAACTATGGCTACACCTTC. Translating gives CASSLGTGKPNYGYTF.

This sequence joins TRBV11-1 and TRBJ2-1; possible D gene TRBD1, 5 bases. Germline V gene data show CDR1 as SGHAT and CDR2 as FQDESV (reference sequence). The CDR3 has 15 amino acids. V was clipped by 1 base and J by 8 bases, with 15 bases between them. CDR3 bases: TGTGCCAGCAGCTTAGATTTGGGCAGGGTCGATGAGCAGTTCTTC. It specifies CASSLDLGRVDEQFF. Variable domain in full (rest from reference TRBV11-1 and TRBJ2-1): EAEVAQSPRYKITEKSQAVAFWCDPISGHATLYWYRQILGQGPELLVQFQDESVVDDSQLPKDRFSAERLKGVDSTLKIQPAELGDSAMYLCASSLDLGRVDEQFFGPGTRLTVL.

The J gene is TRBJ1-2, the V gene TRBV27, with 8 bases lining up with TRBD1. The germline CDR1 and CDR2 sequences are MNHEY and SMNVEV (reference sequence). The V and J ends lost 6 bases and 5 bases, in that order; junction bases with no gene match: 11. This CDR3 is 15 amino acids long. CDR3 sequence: CASREQGVVKYGYTF. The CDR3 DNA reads TGTGCCAGCAGGGAACAGGGGGTTGTTAAATATGGCTACACCTTC.